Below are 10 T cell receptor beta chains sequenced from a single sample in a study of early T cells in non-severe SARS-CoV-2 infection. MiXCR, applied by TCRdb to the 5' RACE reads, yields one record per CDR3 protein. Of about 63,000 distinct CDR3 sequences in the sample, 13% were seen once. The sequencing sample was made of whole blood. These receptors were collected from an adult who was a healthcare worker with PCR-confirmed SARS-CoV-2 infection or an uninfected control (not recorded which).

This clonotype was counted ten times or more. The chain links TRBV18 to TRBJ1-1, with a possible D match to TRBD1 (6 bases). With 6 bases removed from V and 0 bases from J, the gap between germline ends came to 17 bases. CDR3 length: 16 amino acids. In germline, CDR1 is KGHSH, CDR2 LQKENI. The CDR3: CASSTVGGSMNTEAFF. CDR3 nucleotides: TGTGCCAGCTCGACCGTAGGGGGTTCAATGAACACTGAAGCTTTCTTT.

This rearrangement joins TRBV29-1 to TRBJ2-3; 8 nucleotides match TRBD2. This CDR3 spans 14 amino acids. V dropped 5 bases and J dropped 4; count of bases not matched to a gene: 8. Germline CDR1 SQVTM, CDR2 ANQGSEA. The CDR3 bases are TGCAGCGTTCGGACTAGCCCCCAGGCAGATACGCAGTATTTT. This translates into CSVRTSPQADTQYF.

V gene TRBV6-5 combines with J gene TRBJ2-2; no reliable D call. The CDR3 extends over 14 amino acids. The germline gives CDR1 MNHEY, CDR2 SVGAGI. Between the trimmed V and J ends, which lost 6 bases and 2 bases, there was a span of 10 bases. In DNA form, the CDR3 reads TGTGCCAGCAGCACCTTTTTAAACACCGGGGAGCTGTTTTTT. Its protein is CASSTFLNTGELFF.

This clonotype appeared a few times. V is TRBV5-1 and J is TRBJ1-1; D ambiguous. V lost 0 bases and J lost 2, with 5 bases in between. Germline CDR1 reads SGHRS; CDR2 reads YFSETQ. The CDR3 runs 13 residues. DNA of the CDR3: TGCGCCAGCAGCTTGGCCATCAACACTGAAGCTTTCTTT. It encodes CASSLAINTEAFF.

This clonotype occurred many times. The CDR3 sequence is CAISDHTSSGANVLTF. The DNA of the CDR3 is TGTGCCATCAGTGACCATACATCATCTGGGGCCAACGTCCTGACTTTC. The J gene is TRBJ2-6, the V gene TRBV10-3; D is uncertain. V was shortened by 3 bases and J by 1 base, with 10 bases between the two germline ends. Germline V lookup: CDR1 ENHRY, CDR2 SYGVKD. The CDR3 extends over 16 amino acids.

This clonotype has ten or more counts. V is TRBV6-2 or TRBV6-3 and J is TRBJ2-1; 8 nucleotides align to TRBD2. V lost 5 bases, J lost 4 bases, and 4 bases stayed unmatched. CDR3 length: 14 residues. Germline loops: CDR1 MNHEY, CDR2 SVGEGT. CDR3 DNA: TGTGCCAGCAGTCCCGGGGGGGCTTACAATGAGCAGTTCTTC. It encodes CASSPGGAYNEQFF.

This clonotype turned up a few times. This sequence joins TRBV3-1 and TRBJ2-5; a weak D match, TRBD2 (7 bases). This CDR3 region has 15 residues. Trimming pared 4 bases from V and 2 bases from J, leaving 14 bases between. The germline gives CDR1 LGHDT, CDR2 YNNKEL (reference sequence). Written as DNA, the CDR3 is TGTGCCAGCAGCCTCGGTGGGGGGGCACAAGAGACCCAGTACTTC. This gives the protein CASSLGGGAQETQYF.

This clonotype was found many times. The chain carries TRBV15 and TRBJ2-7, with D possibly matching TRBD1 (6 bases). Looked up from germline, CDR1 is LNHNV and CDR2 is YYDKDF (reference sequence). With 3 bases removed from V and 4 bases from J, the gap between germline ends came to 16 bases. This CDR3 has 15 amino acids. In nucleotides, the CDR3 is TGTGCCACCAGCAGGAGGGGAACAGGGTCGTACGAGCAGTACTTC. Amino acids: CATSRRGTGSYEQYF.

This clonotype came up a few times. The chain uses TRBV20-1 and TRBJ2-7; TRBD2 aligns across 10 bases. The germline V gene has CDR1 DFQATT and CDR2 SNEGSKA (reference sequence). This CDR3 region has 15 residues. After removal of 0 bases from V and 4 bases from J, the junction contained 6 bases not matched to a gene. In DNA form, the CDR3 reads TGCAGTGCTAGAGATGGTGCAGCGGGGGGGTACGAGCAGTACTTC. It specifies CSARDGAAGGYEQYF.

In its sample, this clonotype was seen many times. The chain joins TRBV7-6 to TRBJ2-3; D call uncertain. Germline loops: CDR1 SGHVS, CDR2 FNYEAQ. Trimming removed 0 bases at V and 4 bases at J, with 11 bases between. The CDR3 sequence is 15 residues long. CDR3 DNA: TGTGCCAGCAGCTTAGCAGGGTCTCGTGCAGATACGCAGTATTTT. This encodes CASSLAGSRADTQYF.